Below are 3 T cell receptor beta chains sequenced from a single sample in a study of cytomegalovirus exposure and HLA in healthy donors. The study ran its PCR with 60 Vbeta and 13 Jbeta primers. Profiled with immunoSEQ multiplex PCR; TCRdb holds only in-frame clones, not every one. Here the sample spans about 130,000 clones, roughly 71% being singletons. The specimen sequenced was PBMCs. The receptor set was obtained from a woman between 50 and 59 years old in good health and CMV-seropositive.

This chain links TRBV5-5 with TRBJ2-7; 7 bases match TRBD1. With 6 bases clipped from V and 10 bases from J, the junction kept 10 bases outside the gene matches. This CDR3 comprises 12 residues. The germline CDR1 and CDR2 sequences are SGHKS and YYEKEE (reference sequence). In nucleotides, the CDR3 is TGTGCCAGCACCAACCCCCGGGACAGACAGTACTTC. Its translation: CASTNPRDRQYF.

This chain uses TRBV5-4 with TRBJ1-2; possibly TRBD1 for D (5 bases). Germline assignment: CDR1 SGHNT and CDR2 YYREEE (reference sequence). This CDR3 is built from 14 residues. V was pared by 0 bases and J by 5 bases, with 11 bases between. The DNA for the CDR3 is TGTGCCAGCAGCTTGGGACAGTCAAATTATGGCTACACCTTC. It yields the protein CASSLGQSNYGYTF.

The chain recombines TRBV6-6 with TRBJ2-3; TRBD2 matches 7 bases. CDR1 and CDR2 (germline): MNHNY, SVGAGI (reference sequence). Trimming removed 6 bases from V and 10 bases from J; junction bases left unmatched: 13. CDR3 size: 14 residues. CDR3 sequence reads: CASSHVGGLAAQYF. The CDR3 DNA sequence: TGTGCCAGCAGCCATGTGGGAGGCCTAGCGGCGCAGTATTTT.